This TCR beta chain stems from a study of T-cell reconstitution after alpha-beta-depleted transplantation in children. V lost 6 bases, J lost 10 bases, and 13 bases stayed unmatched. The CDR3 has 14 residues. Unique molecular identifiers tagged the TCRbeta library. TCRdb re-called the PCR reads with MiXCR, one entry per CDR3 protein. The data contain hundreds of thousands of distinct CDR3 sequences, about a sixth of them singletons. The rearrangement joins TRBV12-3 or TRBV12-4 to TRBJ2-7, with 9 bases matching TRBD1. Source: PBMCs from the stem cell graft donor, taken from the stem cell graft. This sequence originates from a human donor who donated a stem cell graft to a child with acute lymphoblastic leukemia. CDR3 nucleotide sequence: TGTGCCAGCAGCACCCAGAACAGGGGGCAGGATCAGTACTTC. Protein sequence: CASSTQNRGQDQYF.